This TCR beta chain was captured by sequencing in a study of T cell responses to AZD1222 COVID-19 vaccine. Regarding the study as a whole: Spike-specific TCR breadth rose after two AZD1222 doses, and depth rose as well. No day 14 peak samples; only post-peak repertoires were characterized. There were mostly white British donors and more females than males, and clonal diversity was possibly underestimated.

TCRdb's copy holds only in-frame clones and misses some; the assay was immunoSEQ multiplex PCR. This sample has around 150,000 clones; 80% to 95% occur once, and the top ten carry 5%. Concerning this clone: Antigen unknown.

V gave up 3 bases and J gave up 3 bases; unmatched junction bases: 6. Germline loops: CDR1 KGHSH, CDR2 LQKENI. This CDR3 comprises 16 residues. This chain joins TRBV18 and TRBJ2-2, with 8 bases that match TRBD1. The source of this sequence is an adult in good health. The specimen comprised peripheral blood, sampled on day 0 of AZD1222 vaccination. The CDR3 bases are TGTGCCAGCTCACCTCGACAGGGGTGGGACACCGGGGAGCTGTTTTTT. Its protein is CASSPRQGWDTGELFF. The full variable domain, rest sourced from reference TRBV18 and TRBJ2-2, is NAGVMQNPRHLVRRRGQEARLRCSPMKGHSHVYWYRQLPEEGLKFMVYLQKENIIDESGMPKERFSAEFPKEGPSILRIQQVVRGDSAAYFCASSPRQGWDTGELFFGEGSRLTVL.